Each of the 5 T cell receptor beta chains below was sequenced from the same sample in a study of blood T cell repertoires in COVID-19. Repertoires were generated with immunoSEQ multiplex PCR, while TCRdb's copy carries only in-frame clones and drops some. The table lists roughly 280,000 clones, 89% of them singletons. The sequenced material came from peripheral blood. Receptors were obtained from a man aged 50 to 60 with acute or convalescent COVID-19.

The chain uses TRBV6-6 and TRBJ1-2, with 8 bases lining up with TRBD1. The CDR3 extends over 14 amino acids. J gave up 2 bases and V 4 bases, and 3 bases lay outside the gene matches. Germline CDR1 and CDR2: MNHNY and SVGAGI (reference sequence). The CDR3 is CASSSGGDNYGYTF. Here the CDR3 DNA reads TGTGCCAGCAGTTCAGGGGGCGACAACTATGGCTACACCTTC.

The chain joins TRBV9 to TRBJ1-2; the D is unclear. In germline, CDR1 is SGDLS, CDR2 YYNGEE. The CDR3 spans 16 residues. The germline V and J ends were trimmed by 4 bases and 1 base, with 17 bases remaining between them. The CDR3: CASSPRQVPINYGYTF. Written as DNA, the CDR3 is TGTGCCAGCAGCCCGCGACAAGTCCCAATTAACTATGGCTACACCTTC. Variable domain in full (rest from reference TRBV9 and TRBJ1-2): DSGVTQTPKHLITATGQRVTLRCSPRSGDLSVYWYQQSLDQGLQFLIQYYNGEERAKGNILERFSAQQFPDLHSELNLSSLELGDSALYFCASSPRQVPINYGYTFGSGTRLTVV.

The chain has TRBV3-1 (or the pseudogene TRBV3-2) and TRBJ1-1, with D uncertain. Deletions cut 4 bases from V and 0 bases from J, with 12 bases between. Germline CDR1 is LGHDT and CDR2 is YNNKEL (reference sequence). The CDR3 is 15 amino acids. For the CDR3, the DNA is TGTGCCAGCAGCCTCCGACAAAGGATGAACACTGAAGCTTTCTTT. Protein product: CASSLRQRMNTEAFF.

The chain is built from TRBV13 and TRBJ2-7; D unresolved. Germline V lookup: CDR1 PRHDT, CDR2 FYEKMQ (reference sequence). The V end was cut by 1 base, the J end by 2 bases, with 6 bases between. CDR3 size: 13 residues. CDR3 nucleotides: TGTGCCAGCAGCTTAGTGTTCGCCTACGAGCAGTACTTC. Translated: CASSLVFAYEQYF.

The CDR3 DNA is TGTGCCAGCAGCGGGTCGGGCGGGGATCTATACGAGCAGTACTTC. Its translation is CASSGSGGDLYEQYF. The V and J genes are TRBV6-6 and TRBJ2-7, with D maybe TRBD2 (6 bases). The CDR3 sequence is 15 residues long. From germline, CDR1 is MNHNY and CDR2 SVGAGI (reference sequence). Trimming cost V 6 bases and J 4 bases, with 19 bases left between them.